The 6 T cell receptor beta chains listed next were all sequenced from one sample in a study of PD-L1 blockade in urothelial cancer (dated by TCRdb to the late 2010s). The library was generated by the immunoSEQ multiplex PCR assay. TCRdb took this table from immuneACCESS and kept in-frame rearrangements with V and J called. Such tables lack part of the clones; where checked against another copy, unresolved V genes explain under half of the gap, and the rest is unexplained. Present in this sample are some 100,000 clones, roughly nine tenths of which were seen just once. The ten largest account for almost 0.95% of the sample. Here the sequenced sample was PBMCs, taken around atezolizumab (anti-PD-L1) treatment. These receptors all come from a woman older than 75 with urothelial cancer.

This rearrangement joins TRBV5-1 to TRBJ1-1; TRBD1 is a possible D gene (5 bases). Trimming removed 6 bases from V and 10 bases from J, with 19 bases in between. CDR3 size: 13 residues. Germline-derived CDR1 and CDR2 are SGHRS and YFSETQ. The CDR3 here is CASTSLGQGLAFF. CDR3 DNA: TGCGCCAGCACCTCCTTGGGCCAGGGACTAGCTTTCTTT.

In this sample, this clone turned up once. The CDR3 nucleotides are TGTGCCATCACGGGGACTAGCAGTGACGAGCAGTACTTC. It codes for CAITGTSSDEQYF. This rearrangement joins TRBV10-3 to TRBJ2-7; 9 bases are shared with TRBD2. CDR3 size: 13 residues. Germline loops: CDR1 ENHRY, CDR2 SYGVKD. The J segment lost 5 bases and the V segment lost 7 bases, leaving 6 bases of the junction unmatched.

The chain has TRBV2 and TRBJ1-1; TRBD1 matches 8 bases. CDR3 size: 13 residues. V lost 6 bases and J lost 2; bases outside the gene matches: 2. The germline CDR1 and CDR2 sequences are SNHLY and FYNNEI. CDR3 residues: CASRGTGNTEAFF. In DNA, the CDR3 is TGTGCCAGCAGGGGGACAGGAAACACTGAAGCTTTCTTT.

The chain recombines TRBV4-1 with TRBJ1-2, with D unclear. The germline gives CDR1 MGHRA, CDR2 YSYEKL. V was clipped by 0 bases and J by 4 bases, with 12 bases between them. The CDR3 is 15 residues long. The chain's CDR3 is CASSQDLGESYGYTF. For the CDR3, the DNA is TGCGCCAGCAGCCAAGATCTCGGAGAGAGCTATGGCTACACCTTC.

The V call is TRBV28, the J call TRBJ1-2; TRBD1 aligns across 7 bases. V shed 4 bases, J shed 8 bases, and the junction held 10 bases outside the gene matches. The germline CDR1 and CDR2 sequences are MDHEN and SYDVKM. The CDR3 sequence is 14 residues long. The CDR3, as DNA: TGTGCCAGCAGTTATAGGGGGCTTGGAGGAGGCTACACCTTC. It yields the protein CASSYRGLGGGYTF.

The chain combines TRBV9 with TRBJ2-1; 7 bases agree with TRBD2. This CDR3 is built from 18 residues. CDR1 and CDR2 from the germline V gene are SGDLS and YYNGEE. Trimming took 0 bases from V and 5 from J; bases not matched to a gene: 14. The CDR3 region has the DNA TGTGCCAGCAGCGTAGGAAATCCAGCGGGGTGGCGGGACAATGAGCAGTTCTTC. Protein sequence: CASSVGNPAGWRDNEQFF.